This T cell receptor beta chain is from a study of blood T cells in healthy people across ages. Regarding the study as a whole: Long-lived and aged donors differed, with more naive CD4+ cells and higher diversity in the long-lived.

The CDR3 is 14 amino acids. After removal of 3 bases from V and 0 bases from J, the junction contained 3 bases not matched to a gene. Per the germline V gene, CDR1 is DFQATT and CDR2 is SNEGSKA (reference sequence). The extraction recovered at least 6 micrograms of total RNA per sample. This clonotype was found many times. What it binds is not known. PCR was performed a second time for roughly 7 to 12 cycles using a sample-barcoded 5' primer and a J-beta primer mix. Each cDNA molecule carried a tag from a template-switch adaptor that contained 12 random nucleotides. TCRdb re-analysed the 5' RACE reads in MiXCR, keeping a single row per CDR3 protein. The sample shows hundreds of thousands of distinct CDR3 sequences, around 32% of them seen only once.

The sample comprised blood. The rearrangement joins TRBV20-1 to TRBJ2-3; the match to TRBD2 covers 7 bases. This sequence originates from a woman over 75 in good health. The CDR3 DNA reads TGCAGTGCTAGCTGGGGGGGTAGCACAGATACGCAGTATTTT. Translated, it gives CSASWGGSTDTQYF.